This T cell receptor beta chain was sequenced in a study of blood T cell repertoires in COVID-19. Assay: immunoSEQ multiplex PCR; the TCRdb copy retains only in-frame clones and omits some. The profile shows under 300,000 clones, approximately 85% of them singletons. Germline lookup yields CDR1 MDHEN and CDR2 SYDVKM. V was pared by 7 bases and J by 6 bases, with 9 bases of the junction left unmatched. The CDR3 is made up of 15 amino acids. This TCR was sampled from a man aged 45-65 years with acute or convalescent COVID-19. The sequencing input was peripheral blood. The V gene is TRBV28, the J gene TRBJ1-5; 10 bases align to TRBD1. CDR3 protein: CASIVGTGVGQPQHF. Written as DNA, the CDR3 is TGTGCCAGCATTGTAGGGACAGGGGTCGGTCAGCCCCAGCATTTT.